The 10 T cell receptor beta chains presented below share a single source sample, sequenced in a study of blood T cell repertoires in COVID-19. The protocol was immunoSEQ multiplex PCR, while the TCRdb copy is restricted to in-frame clones and leaves out a portion. The sample records roughly 100,000 clones, around 90% being singletons. The sequenced sample was peripheral blood. These receptors all stem from a human donor in a cohort sampled during active COVID-19.

The chain has TRBV5-1 and TRBJ2-5; 8 nucleotides line up with TRBD2. Germline values: CDR1 SGHRS, CDR2 YFSETQ. The CDR3 spans 15 residues. After removal of 0 bases from V and 1 base from J, the junction contained 2 bases not matched to a gene. The CDR3 sequence: CASSLAGGPQETQYF. The CDR3 bases are TGCGCCAGCAGCTTGGCGGGGGGGCCCCAAGAGACCCAGTACTTC.

The CDR3 is CASSLAVNLGNEQFF. CDR3 DNA sequence: TGCGCCAGCAGCTTGGCCGTTAACCTCGGCAATGAGCAGTTCTTC. The chain couples TRBV5-1 to TRBJ2-1; no reliable D call. CDR3 length equals 15 residues. V was cut by 0 bases and J by 6 bases, with 13 bases left in between. From germline, CDR1 is SGHRS and CDR2 YFSETQ.

V and J are TRBV4-3 and TRBJ2-2, with 16 bases lining up with TRBD2. Germline trimming cut 4 bases from V and 5 bases from J; bases unmatched to any gene: 4. The CDR3 loop spans 17 amino acids. Per germline, CDR1 LGHNA and CDR2 YSLEER. As DNA, the CDR3 is TGCGCCAGCAGCCCAGGGACTAGCGGGGGGGGAACCGGGGAGCTGTTTTTT. Translated: CASSPGTSGGGTGELFF.

This clone was seen a few times. V and J are TRBV14 and TRBJ2-7; TRBD1 might be the D (6 bases). The CDR3 is made up of 13 amino acids. V was pared by 1 base and J by 8 bases, with 12 bases between. CDR1 is SGHDN and CDR2 is FVKESK in the germline V gene. CDR3 amino acids: CASSQGTGNKQYF. CDR3 sequence (DNA): TGTGCCAGCAGCCAAGGAACAGGGAACAAGCAGTACTTC. Full variable domain (missing parts from reference TRBV14 and TRBJ2-7): EAGVTQFPSHSVIEKGQTVTLRCDPISGHDNLYWYRRVMGKEIKFLLHFVKESKQDESGMPNNRFLAERTGGTYSTLKVQPAELEDSGVYFCASSQGTGNKQYFGPGTRLTVT.

The chain employs TRBV11-3 and TRBJ1-1; 7 bases fit TRBD1. V was pared by 5 bases and J by 1 base, with 4 bases of the junction left unmatched. The CDR3 length is 14 residues. Germline assignment: CDR1 SGHNT and CDR2 YENEEA. The CDR3 nucleotides are TGTGCCAGCAGCCCCCGACAGGGGAACACTGAAGCTTTCTTT. Amino acid sequence: CASSPRQGNTEAFF.

This clone was picked up one time. DNA for the CDR3: TGCGCCAGCAGCCCGGGTGTAGATACGCAGTATTTT. This codes for CASSPGVDTQYF. The chain carries TRBV5-1 and TRBJ2-3, with D unclear. V was cut by 4 bases and J by 5 bases, with 8 bases left in between. This CDR3 contains 12 residues. Germline CDR1 SGHRS, CDR2 YFSETQ.

V usage is TRBV2 and J usage is TRBJ1-1; 7 nucleotides line up with TRBD1. CDR1 is SNHLY and CDR2 is FYNNEI in the germline V gene. This CDR3 has 13 residues. Losses at the gene ends were 8 bases for V and 1 base for J; bases not matched to a gene: 4. Here the CDR3 reads CASEGQKNTEAFF. In nucleotides, the CDR3 is TGTGCCAGCGAGGGACAGAAGAACACTGAAGCTTTCTTT.

The rearrangement joins TRBV7-2 to TRBJ2-2; 12 positions match TRBD2. V gave up 5 bases and J gave up 6 bases; unmatched junction bases: 10. The CDR3 length is 17 residues. The germline V gene has CDR1 SGHTA and CDR2 FQGNSA. The CDR3 loop reads CASSQRLLAGGPGELFF. CDR3 nucleotide sequence: TGTGCCAGCAGCCAGCGACTACTAGCGGGGGGCCCCGGGGAGCTGTTTTTT.

This clone has a single count. The rearrangement links TRBV9 to TRBJ2-3; 8 nucleotides match TRBD2. Germline loops: CDR1 SGDLS, CDR2 YYNGEE. Trimming took 4 bases from V and 1 from J; bases not matched to a gene: 11. The CDR3 length is 17 residues. The CDR3 reads CASSPTGSGRRTDTQYF. As DNA, the CDR3 is TGTGCCAGCAGCCCCACCGGCAGCGGGAGACGCACAGATACGCAGTATTTT.

The chain carries TRBV19 and TRBJ1-1, with TRBD1 matching 8 bases. CDR1 is LNHDA and CDR2 is SQIVND in the germline V gene (reference sequence). With 8 bases clipped from V and 4 bases from J, the junction kept 6 bases outside the gene matches. This CDR3 comprises 13 residues. CDR3 amino acids: CASPNDRGTEAFF. In DNA, the CDR3 is TGTGCCAGTCCTAATGACAGGGGCACTGAAGCTTTCTTT.